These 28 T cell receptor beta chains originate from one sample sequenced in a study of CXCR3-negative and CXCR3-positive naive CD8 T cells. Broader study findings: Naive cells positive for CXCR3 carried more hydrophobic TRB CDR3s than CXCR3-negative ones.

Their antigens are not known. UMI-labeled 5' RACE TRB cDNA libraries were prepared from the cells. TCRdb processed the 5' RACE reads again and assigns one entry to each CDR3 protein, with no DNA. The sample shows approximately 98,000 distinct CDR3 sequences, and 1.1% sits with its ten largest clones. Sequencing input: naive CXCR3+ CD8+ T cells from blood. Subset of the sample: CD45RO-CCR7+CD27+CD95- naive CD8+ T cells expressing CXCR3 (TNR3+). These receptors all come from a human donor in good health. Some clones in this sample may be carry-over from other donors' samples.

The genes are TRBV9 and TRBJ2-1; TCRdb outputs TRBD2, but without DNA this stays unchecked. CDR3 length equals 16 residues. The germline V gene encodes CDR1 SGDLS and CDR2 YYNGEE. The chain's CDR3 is CASSPHLPSSYNEQFF.

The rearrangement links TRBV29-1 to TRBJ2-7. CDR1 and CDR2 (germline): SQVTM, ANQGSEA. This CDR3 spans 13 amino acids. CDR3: CSVEDSAIYEQYF.

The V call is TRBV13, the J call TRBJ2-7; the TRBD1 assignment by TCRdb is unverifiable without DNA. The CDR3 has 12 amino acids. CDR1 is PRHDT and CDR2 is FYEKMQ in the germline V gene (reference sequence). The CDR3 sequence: CASSFHRDRVYF.

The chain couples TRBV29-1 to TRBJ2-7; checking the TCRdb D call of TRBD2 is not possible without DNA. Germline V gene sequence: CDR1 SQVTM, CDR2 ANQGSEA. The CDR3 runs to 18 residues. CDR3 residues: CSVEDPASGGLSSYEQYF.

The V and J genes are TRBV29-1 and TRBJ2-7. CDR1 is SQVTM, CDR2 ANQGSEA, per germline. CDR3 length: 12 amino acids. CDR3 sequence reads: CSVEASVYEQYF.

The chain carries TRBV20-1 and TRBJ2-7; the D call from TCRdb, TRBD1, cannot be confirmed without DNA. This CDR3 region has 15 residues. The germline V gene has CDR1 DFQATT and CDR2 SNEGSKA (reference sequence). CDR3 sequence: CSARDPKGQGIEQYF.

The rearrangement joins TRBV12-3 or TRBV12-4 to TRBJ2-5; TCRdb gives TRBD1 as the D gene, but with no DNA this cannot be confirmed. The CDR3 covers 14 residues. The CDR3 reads CASSGTGGQETQYF.

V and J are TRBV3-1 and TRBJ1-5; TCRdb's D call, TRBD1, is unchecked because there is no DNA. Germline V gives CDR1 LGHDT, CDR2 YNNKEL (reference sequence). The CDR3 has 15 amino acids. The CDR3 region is CASSQDRGAGQPQHF.

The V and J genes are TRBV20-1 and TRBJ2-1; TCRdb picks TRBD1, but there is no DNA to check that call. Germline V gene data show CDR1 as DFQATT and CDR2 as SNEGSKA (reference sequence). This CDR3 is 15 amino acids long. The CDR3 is CSARAGRGPYNEQFF.

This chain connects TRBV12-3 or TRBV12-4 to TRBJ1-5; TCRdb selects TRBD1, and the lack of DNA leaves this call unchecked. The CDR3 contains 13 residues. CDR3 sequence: CASSWGMNQPQHF.

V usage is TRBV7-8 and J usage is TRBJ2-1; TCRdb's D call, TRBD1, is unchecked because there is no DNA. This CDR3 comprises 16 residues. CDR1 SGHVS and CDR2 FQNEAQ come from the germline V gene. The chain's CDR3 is CASSLVITGSYNEQFF.

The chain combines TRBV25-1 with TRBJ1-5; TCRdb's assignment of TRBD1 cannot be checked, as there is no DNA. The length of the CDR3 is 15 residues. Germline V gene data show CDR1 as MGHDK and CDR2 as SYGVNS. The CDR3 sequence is CASSDGTGENQPQHF.

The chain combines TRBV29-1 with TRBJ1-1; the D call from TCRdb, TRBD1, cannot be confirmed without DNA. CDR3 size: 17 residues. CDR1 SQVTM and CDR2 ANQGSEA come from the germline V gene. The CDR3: CSVVLANRESSNTEAFF.

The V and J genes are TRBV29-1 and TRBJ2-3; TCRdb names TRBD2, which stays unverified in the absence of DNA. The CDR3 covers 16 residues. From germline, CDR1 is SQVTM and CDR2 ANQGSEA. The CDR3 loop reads CSVRSWEAAEEDTQYF.

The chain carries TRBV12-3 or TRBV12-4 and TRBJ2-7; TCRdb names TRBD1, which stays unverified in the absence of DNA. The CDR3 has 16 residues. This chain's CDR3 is CASSTRNRGLTYEQYF.

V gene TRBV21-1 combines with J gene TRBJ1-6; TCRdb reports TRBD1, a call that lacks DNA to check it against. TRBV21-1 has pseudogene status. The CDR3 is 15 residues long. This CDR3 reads CASSKGGDSDSPLHF.

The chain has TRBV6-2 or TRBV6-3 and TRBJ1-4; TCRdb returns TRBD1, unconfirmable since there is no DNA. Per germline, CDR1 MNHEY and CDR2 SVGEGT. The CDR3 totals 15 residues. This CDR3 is CATLPGAIANEKLFF.

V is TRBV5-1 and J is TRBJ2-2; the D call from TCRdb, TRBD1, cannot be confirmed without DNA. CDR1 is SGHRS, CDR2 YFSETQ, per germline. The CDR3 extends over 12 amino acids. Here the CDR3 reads CASEEGAGELFF.

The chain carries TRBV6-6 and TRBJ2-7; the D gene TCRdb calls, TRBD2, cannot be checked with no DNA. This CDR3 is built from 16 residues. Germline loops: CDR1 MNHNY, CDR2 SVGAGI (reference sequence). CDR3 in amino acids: CASGASGGPSSYEQYF.

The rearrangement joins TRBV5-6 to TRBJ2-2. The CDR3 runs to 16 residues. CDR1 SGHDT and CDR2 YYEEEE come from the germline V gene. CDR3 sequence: CASSLSRTVYTGELFF. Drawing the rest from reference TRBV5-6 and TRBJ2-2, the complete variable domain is DAGVTQSPTHLIKTRGQQVTLRCSPKSGHDTVSWYQQALGQGPQFIFQYYEEEERQRGNFPDRFSGHQFPNYSSELNVNALLLGDSALYLCASSLSRTVYTGELFFGEGSRLTVL.

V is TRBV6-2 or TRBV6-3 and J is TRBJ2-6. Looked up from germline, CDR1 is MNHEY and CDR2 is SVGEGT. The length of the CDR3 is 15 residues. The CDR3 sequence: CASSSDSSGANVLTF.

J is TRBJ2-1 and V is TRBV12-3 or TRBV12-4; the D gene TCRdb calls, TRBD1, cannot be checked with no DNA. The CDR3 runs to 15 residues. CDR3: CASSLISGDYNEQFF.

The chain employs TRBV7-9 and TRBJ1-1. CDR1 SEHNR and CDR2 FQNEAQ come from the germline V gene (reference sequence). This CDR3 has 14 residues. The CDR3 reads CASSAGTSNTEAFF.

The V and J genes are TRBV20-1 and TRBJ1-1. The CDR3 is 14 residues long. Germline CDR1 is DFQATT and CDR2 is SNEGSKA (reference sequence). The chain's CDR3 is CSARDFVSDQEAFF.

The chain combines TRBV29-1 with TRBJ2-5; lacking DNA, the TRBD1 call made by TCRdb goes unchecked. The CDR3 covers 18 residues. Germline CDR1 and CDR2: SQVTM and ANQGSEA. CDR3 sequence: CSVEGHPPLGRLQETQYF.

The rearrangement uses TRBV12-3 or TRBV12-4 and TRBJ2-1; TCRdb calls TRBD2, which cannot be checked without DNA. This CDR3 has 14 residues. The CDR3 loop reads CASSFETSGNEQFF.

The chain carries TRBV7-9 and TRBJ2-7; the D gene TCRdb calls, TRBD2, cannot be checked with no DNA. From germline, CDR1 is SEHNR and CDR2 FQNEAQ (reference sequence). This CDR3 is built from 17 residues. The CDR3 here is CASRPPDSSGGLYEQYF.

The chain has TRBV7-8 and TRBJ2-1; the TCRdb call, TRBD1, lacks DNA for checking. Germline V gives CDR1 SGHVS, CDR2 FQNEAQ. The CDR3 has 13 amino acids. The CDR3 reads CASSLPGGREQFF.